The sequence of this T cell receptor (beta chain) was determined in a study of blood T cell repertoires in COVID-19. V lost 5 bases and J 3 bases, leaving 13 bases between the germline ends. Germline-derived CDR1 and CDR2 are LNHDA and SQIVND (reference sequence). This CDR3 has 14 residues. Participants came from roughly 25 US areas, aged roughly 18 to 89 years. Assay used: immunoSEQ multiplex PCR; TCRdb lists only in-frame clones, some missing. Of 150,000 to 200,000 clones listed, about 90% are singletons. The specimen was PBMCs or T cells enriched from blood (not recorded which). This clonotype originated in a woman between 18 and 29 years old who had recovered from COVID-19. The chain has TRBV19 and TRBJ1-2, with D uncertain. The DNA for the CDR3 is TGTGCCAGTAGTTACGGGTCTGCCGACTATGGCTACACCTTC. This encodes CASSYGSADYGYTF.